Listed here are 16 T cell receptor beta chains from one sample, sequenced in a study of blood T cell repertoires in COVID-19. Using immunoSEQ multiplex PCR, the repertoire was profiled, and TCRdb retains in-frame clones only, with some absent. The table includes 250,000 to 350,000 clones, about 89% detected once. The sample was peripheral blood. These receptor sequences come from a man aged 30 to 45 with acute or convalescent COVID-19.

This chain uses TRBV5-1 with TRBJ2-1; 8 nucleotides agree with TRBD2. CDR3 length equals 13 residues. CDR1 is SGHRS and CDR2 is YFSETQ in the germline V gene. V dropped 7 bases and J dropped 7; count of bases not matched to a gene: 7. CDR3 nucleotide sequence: TGCGCCAGCTTCCAGGCGGGAGGAAATGAGCAGTTCTTC. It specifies CASFQAGGNEQFF.

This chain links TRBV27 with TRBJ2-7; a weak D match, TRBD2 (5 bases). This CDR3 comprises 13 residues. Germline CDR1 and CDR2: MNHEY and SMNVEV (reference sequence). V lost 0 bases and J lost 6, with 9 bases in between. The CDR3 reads CASSLSPGSEQYF. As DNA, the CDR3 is TGTGCCAGCAGTTTATCACCGGGGAGCGAGCAGTACTTC.

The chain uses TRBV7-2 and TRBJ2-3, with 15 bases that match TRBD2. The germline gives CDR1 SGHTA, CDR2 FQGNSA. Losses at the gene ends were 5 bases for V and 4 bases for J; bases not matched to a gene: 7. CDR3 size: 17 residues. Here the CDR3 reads CASSPRTSGRASDTQYF. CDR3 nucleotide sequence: TGTGCCAGCAGCCCCCGGACTAGCGGGAGGGCCTCAGATACGCAGTATTTT.

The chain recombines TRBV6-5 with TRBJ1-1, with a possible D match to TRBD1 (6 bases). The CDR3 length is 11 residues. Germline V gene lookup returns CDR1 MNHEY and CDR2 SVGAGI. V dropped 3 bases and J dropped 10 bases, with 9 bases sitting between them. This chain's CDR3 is CASSYQQGAFF. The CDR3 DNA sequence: TGTGCCAGCAGTTATCAACAGGGAGCTTTCTTT.

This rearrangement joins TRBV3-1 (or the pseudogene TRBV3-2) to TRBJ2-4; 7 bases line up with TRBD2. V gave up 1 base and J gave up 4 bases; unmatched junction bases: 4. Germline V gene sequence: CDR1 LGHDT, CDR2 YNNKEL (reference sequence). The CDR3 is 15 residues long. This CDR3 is CASSQGGGGKNIQYF. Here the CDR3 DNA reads TGTGCCAGCAGCCAAGGTGGGGGAGGGAAAAACATTCAGTACTTC.

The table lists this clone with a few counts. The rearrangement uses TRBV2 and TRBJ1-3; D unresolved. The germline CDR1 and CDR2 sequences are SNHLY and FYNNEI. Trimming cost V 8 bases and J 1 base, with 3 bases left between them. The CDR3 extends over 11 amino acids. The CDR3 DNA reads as TGTGCCAGCGTATCTGGAAACACCATATATTTT. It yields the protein CASVSGNTIYF.

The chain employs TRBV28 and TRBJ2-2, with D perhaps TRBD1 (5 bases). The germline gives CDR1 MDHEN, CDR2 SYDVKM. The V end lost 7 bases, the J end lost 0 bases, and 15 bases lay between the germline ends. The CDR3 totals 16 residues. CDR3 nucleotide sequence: TGTGCCAGCATTTCCCAGGGTCTCGCGAACACCGGGGAGCTGTTTTTT. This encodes CASISQGLANTGELFF.

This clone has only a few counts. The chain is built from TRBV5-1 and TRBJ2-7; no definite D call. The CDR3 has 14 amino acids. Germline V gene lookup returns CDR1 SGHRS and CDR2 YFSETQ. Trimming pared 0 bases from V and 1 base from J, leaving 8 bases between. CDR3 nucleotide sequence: TGCGCCAGCAGCTTGGATCCCGGTTCCTACGAGCAGTACTTC. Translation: CASSLDPGSYEQYF. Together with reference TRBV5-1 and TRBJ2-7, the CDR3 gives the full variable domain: KAGVTQTPRYLIKTRGQQVTLSCSPISGHRSVSWYQQTPGQGLQFLFEYFSETQRNKGNFPGRFSGRQFSNSRSEMNVSTLELGDSALYLCASSLDPGSYEQYFGPGTRLTVT.

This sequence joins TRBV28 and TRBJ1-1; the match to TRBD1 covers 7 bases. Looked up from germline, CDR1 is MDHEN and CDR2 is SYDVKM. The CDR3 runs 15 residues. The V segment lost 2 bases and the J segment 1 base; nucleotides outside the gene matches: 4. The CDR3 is CASSLPGQTNTEAFF. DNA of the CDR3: TGTGCCAGCAGTTTACCGGGACAGACGAACACTGAAGCTTTCTTT.

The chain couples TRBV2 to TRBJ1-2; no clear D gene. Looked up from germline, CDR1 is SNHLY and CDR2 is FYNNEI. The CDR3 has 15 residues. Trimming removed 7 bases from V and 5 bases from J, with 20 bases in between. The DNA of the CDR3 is TGTGCCAGCATCTCTCCGGAGGGCTTAATTTATGGCTACACCTTC. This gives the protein CASISPEGLIYGYTF.

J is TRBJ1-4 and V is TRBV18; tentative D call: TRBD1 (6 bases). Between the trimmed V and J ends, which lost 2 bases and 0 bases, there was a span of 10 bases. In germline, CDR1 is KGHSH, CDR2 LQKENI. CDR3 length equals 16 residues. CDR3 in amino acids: CASSPSGVATNEKLFF. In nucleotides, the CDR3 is TGTGCCAGCTCACCATCAGGGGTAGCAACTAATGAAAAACTGTTTTTT.

CDR3 loop: CASSPSGDSPLHF. As DNA, the CDR3 is TGTGCCAGCAGCCCCTCCGGGGATTCACCCCTCCACTTT. J is TRBJ1-6 and V is TRBV4-2; no reliable D call. Trimming took off 4 bases at V and 8 bases at J, with 9 bases between the two ends. Germline V gene lookup returns CDR1 LGHNA and CDR2 YNFKEQ. The CDR3 extends over 13 amino acids.

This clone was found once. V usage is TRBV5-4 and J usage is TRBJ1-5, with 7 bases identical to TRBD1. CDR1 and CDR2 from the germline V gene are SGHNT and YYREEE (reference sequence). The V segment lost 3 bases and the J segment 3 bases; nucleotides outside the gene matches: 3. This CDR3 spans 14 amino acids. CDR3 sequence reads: CASSSDRDNQPQHF. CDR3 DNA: TGTGCCAGCAGCTCAGACAGGGACAATCAGCCCCAGCATTTT.

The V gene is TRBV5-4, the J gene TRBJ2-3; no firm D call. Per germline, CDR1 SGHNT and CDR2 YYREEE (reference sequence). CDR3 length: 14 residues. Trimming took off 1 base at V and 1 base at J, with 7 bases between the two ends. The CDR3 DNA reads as TGTGCCAGCAGCTTGCCACAGCGCACAGATACGCAGTATTTT. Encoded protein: CASSLPQRTDTQYF.

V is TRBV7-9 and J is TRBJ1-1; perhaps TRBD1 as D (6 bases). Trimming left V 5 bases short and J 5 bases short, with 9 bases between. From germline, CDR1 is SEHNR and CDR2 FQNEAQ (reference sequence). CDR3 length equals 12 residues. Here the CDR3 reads CASSPGQTEAFF. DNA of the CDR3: TGTGCCAGCAGCCCTGGACAGACTGAAGCTTTCTTT.

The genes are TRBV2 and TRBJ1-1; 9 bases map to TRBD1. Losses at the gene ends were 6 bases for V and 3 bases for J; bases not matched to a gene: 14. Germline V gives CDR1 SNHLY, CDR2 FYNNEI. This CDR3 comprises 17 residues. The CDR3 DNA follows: TGTGCCAGCAGACCCTCCCGGGACAGGGTATCGTACACTGAAGCTTTCTTT. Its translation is CASRPSRDRVSYTEAFF.